Listed below are T cell receptor beta chains from one sample, sequenced in a study of T cell changes during pregnancy in multiple sclerosis. Assay used: immunoSEQ multiplex PCR; TCRdb lists only in-frame clones, some missing. The sample lists about 44,000 clones; 88% were seen once. The sequencing used CD8+ T cells from peripheral blood mononuclear cells, collected after pregnancy. These receptors all come from a female donor in good health, enrolled as a control in a pregnancy study. Both conserved end residues are part of each CDR3. The order of the fields is J gene, D gene, clone size, V gene, CDR3 protein, CDR3 DNA. The D gene is left open where the match is weak. Not every row has a clone size; where given, it reads once, few, many or a size class.

>TRBJ1-5|-|-|TRBV6-1
CASSEQGGYQPQHF
TGTGCCAGCAGTGAACAGGGCGGATACCAGCCCCAGCATTTT
>TRBJ2-7|-|-|TRBV4-2
CASSQGPEQYF
TGTGCCAGCAGCCAAGGTCCTGAGCAGTACTTC
>TRBJ2-5|-|-|TRBV4-1
CASSQEGSRLGETQYF
TGCGCCAGCAGCCAAGAGGGTAGCCGACTGGGAGAGACCCAGTACTTC
>TRBJ1-5|TRBD1|-|TRBV18
CASSPGTGGNQPQHF
TGTGCCAGCTCACCGGGGACAGGGGGAAATCAGCCCCAGCATTTT
>TRBJ2-5|-|-|TRBV28
CASRISRDQETQYF
TGTGCCAGCAGGATCTCTCGGGACCAAGAGACCCAGTACTTC
>TRBJ2-1|-|medium-sized|TRBV7-9
CASSPRVGGNEQFF
TGTGCCAGCAGCCCGCGGGTAGGTGGCAATGAGCAGTTCTTC
>TRBJ1-6|TRBD1|-|TRBV9
CASSAGDSYNSPLHF
TGTGCCAGCAGCGCAGGGGACAGCTATAATTCACCCCTCCACTTT
>TRBJ1-2|TRBD1|-|TRBV7-9
CASSLSRTGLGYGYTF
TGTGCCAGCAGCTTATCCCGGACAGGGTTGGGGTATGGCTACACCTTC
>TRBJ2-7|-|-|TRBV14
CASSHRAYEQYF
TGTGCCAGCAGCCACCGAGCGTACGAGCAGTACTTC
>TRBJ1-3|-|once|TRBV25-1
CASSGGLGDTIYF
TGTGCCAGCAGTGGAGGTTTAGGAGACACCATATATTTT
>TRBJ1-1|TRBD1|-|TRBV28
CASSLHTRTGPNTEAFF
TGTGCCAGCAGTTTGCATACCCGGACAGGGCCGAACACTGAAGCTTTCTTT